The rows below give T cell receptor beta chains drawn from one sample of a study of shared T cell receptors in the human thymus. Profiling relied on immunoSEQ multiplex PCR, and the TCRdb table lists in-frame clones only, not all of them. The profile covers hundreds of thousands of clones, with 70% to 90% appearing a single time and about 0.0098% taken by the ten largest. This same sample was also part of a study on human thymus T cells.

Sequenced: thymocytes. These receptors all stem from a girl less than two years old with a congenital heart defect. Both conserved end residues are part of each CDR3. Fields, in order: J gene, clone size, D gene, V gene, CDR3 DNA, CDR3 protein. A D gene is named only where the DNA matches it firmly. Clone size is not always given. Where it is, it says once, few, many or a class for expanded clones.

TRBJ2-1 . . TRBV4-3 TGCGCCAGCAGCCACCTCACGATTATATCAGGGGATAAAGACAATGAGCAGTTCTTC CASSHLTIISGDKDNEQFF
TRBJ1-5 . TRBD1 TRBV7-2 TGTGCCAGCAGCCAGGGGGACCCTCGGAGCAATCAGCCCCAGCATTTT CASSQGDPRSNQPQHF
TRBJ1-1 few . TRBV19 TGTGCCAGTAGTCGGGCAGGGGCGATGAACACTGAAGCTTTCTTT CASSRAGAMNTEAFF
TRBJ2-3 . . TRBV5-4 TGTGCCAGCAGCCGATACTTGCAGGCAATCACAGATACGCAGTATTTT CASSRYLQAITDTQYF
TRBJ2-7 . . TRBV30 TGTGCCTGGAAAAAAGCCTGTCCGGGGGAGCAGTACTTC CAWKKACPGEQYF
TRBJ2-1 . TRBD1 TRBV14 TGTGCCAGCAGCCAAGATGAGCTTAGTTGGAAGGACAGGGATTCCAATGAGCAGTTCTTC CASSQDELSWKDRDSNEQFF
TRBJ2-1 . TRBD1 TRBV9 TGTGCCAGCAGCTCCACAGGGGTGGTGTACAATGAGCAGTTCTTC CASSSTGVVYNEQFF
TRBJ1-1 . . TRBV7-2 TGTGCCAGCAGCCCGCGCCTTTCGGCCCGACTATTGGCCTTT CASSPRLSARLLAF
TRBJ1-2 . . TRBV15 TGTGCCACCAGCAGAGATCTACGGGGTAGGATCGGAGTAAAGGATGGCTACACCTTC CATSRDLRGRIGVKDGYTF
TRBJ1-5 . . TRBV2 TGTGCCAGCAGTCCCCGTGGGAGTAGCAATCAGCCCCAGCATTTT CASSPRGSSNQPQHF
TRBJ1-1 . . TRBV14 TGTGCCAGCAGCCACCGGGTTGAGGACACTGAAGCTTTCTTT CASSHRVEDTEAFF
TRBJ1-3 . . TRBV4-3 TGCGCCAGCAGCCAAAGTGAGAGGGCGACCCTCACCGACTCTGGAAACACCATATATTTT CASSQSERATLTDSGNTIYF
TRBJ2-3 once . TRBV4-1 TGCGCCAGCAGACTACACGCGGGGATTTTTTCCACAGATACGCAGTATTTT CASRLHAGIFSTDTQYF
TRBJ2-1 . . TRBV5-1 TGCGCCAGCAGCTTGAATCGCGGGGCCACCTACAATGAGCAGTTCTTC CASSLNRGATYNEQFF
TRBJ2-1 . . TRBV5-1 TGCGCCAGCAGCTTCGACGGGGGGCCCTCCTACAATGAGCAGTTCTTC CASSFDGGPSYNEQFF
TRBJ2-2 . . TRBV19 TGTGCCAGTAGTATAGATGGAGGGGTGGACACCGGGGAGCTGTTTTTT CASSIDGGVDTGELFF
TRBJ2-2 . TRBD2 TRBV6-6 TGTGCCAGCAGTCCACGGGGGGGGTCCGGGGAGCTGTTTTTT CASSPRGGSGELFF
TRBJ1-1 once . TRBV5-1 TGCGCCAGCAGGAGCTTACAGGGAAACACTGAAGCTTTCTTT CASRSLQGNTEAFF
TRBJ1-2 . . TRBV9 TGTGCCAGCAGCCCCTCAGGACTGGGAGGCTATGGCTACACCTTC CASSPSGLGGYGYTF
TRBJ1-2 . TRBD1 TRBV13 TGTGCCAGCAGCCCCCGACAGGGGCCCCGAAGGGGCTACACCTTC CASSPRQGPRRGYTF
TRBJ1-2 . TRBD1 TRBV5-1 TGCGCCAGCAGCTTGAAACGGGACAGACCCCATGGAGGCACCTTC CASSLKRDRPHGGTF
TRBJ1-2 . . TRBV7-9 TGTGCCAGCAGCCCTGGGCAGGCCTATGGCTACACCTTC CASSPGQAYGYTF
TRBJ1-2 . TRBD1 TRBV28 TGTGCCAGCAGTTTACCAGGGGGCGTCTATGTCTACACCTTC CASSLPGGVYVYTF
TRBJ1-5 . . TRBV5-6 TGTGCCAGCAGCTTGGCAGGTTATCAGCCCCAGCATTTT CASSLAGYQPQHF
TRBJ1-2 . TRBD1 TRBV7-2 TGTGCCAGCAGCTTCGGGACAGCAAACTATGGCTACACCTTC CASSFGTANYGYTF
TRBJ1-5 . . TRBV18 TGTGCCAGCTCACGGGGGGGCAGGATCGATAGCAATCAGCCCCAGCATTTT CASSRGGRIDSNQPQHF
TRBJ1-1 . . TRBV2 TGTGCCAACCACAGCTCCCCAACGGACACTGAAGCTTTCTTT CANHSSPTDTEAFF
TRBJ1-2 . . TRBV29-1 TGCAGCGTTGAAGACGCCGGGAAAGGCTACACCTTC CSVEDAGKGYTF
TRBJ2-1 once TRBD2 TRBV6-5 TGTGCCAGCAGTTACCCGAGCGGGGGCCTCAATGAGCAGTTCTTC CASSYPSGGLNEQFF
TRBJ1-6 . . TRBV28 TGTGCCAGCAGTCCCCCCTTCGCCAACGGGGTCAATAATTCCCCCCTCCACTTT CASSPPFANGVNNSPLHF
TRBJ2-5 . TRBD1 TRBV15 TGTGCCACCAGCAGAGACAGGGGGCTGGAGACCCAGTACTTC CATSRDRGLETQYF
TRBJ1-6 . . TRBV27 TGTGCCAGCAGTTTAAGAGGGTTTATGGGCTCCTATAATTCACCCCTCCACTTT CASSLRGFMGSYNSPLHF
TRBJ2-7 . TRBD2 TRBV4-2 TGTGCCAGCAGCCATTCTAGCGGGGGGGGAGTCTACGAGCAGTACTTC CASSHSSGGGVYEQYF
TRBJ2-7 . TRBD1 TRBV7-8 TGTGCCAGCAGCCCAGCCGCGGACAGGCCGAGCTCCTACGAGCAGTACTTC CASSPAADRPSSYEQYF
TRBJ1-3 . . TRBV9 TGTGCCAGCAGCGTAGATGGGGGCACTGGAAACACCATATATTTT CASSVDGGTGNTIYF
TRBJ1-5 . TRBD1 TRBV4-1 TGCGCCAGCAGCCAAGATCTTCGTATGGGGGACAGGGACCATCAGCCCCAGCATTTT CASSQDLRMGDRDHQPQHF
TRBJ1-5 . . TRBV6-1 TGTGCCAGCAGTTTAATACAGGGGCCCCAGCATTTT CASSLIQGPQHF
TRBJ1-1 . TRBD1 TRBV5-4 TGTGCCAGCAGCGTGACAGGGAAGAGGTACACTGAAGCTTTCTTT CASSVTGKRYTEAFF
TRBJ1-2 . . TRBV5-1 TGCGCCAGCAGCTTGGACCCCTTCGAGGGAAGTTGGGGCTACACCTTC CASSLDPFEGSWGYTF
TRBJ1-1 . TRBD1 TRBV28 TGTGCCAGCAGACTTCCCGGAAGGGGGCTGAACACTGAAGCTTTCTTT CASRLPGRGLNTEAFF
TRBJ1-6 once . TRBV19 TGTGCCAGTAGTCCTCGCGCGGGGGCGGGAGTATTAGGAAGGTCACCCCTCCACTTT CASSPRAGAGVLGRSPLHF
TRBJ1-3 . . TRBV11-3 TGTGCCAGCAGCGACCTCAGGAACGAGAACACCATATATTTT CASSDLRNENTIYF
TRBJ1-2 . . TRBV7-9 TGTGCCAGCAGCTTAGGGTCCGCCGAACTCTATGGCTACACCTTC CASSLGSAELYGYTF
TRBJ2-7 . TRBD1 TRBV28 TGTGCCAGCAGCGACGAGACCTGGACAGGGGGTGGCTACGAGCAGTACTTC CASSDETWTGGGYEQYF
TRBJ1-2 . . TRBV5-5 TGTGCCAGCAGCTTGCGGGGTAACTATGGCTACACCTTC CASSLRGNYGYTF
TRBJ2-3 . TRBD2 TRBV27 TGTGCCAGCAGTCCGACGACTAGCGGGGGCACAGATACGCAGTATTTT CASSPTTSGGTDTQYF
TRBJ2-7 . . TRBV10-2 TGCGCCAGCAGACGTTCGGGGGGCGAGTTTCGCGAGCAGTACTTC CASRRSGGEFREQYF
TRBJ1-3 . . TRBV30 TGTGCCTGGAGTGTAATGGGCGGAAACACCATATATTTT CAWSVMGGNTIYF
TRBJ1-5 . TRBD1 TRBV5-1 TGCGCCAGCAGTCTCCAGGGGGAGAGCAATCAGCCCCAGCATTTT CASSLQGESNQPQHF
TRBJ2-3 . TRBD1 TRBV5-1 TGCGCCAGCAGCTTGGCGACAGGGTTGGGTACGCAGTATTTT CASSLATGLGTQYF
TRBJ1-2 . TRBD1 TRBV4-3 TGCGCCAGCAGCCAAGACCGTACAGGGGGCCGGGGCTATGGCTACACCTTC CASSQDRTGGRGYGYTF
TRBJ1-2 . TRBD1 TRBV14 TGTGCCAGCAGCCCTTCGGCAGGGGGCGATGGCTACACCTTC CASSPSAGGDGYTF
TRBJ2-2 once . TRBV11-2 TGTGCCAGCAGCCCCCCGAGGACATTGAACACCGGGGAGCTGTTTTTT CASSPPRTLNTGELFF
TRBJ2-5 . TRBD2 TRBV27 TGTGCCAGCAGTACGGGGACTAGCGGGGCCCTACAAGAGACCCAGTACTTC CASSTGTSGALQETQYF